This T cell receptor beta chain is from a study of T cell repertoires in cytomegalovirus infection. Study-level information: Evidence of both CMV infection and a matching HLA type came from public TCR beta signatures. Broader study findings: Based on cumulative public TCR beta family frequency, carriers of CMV plus the relevant HLA were identified. Clonotype analysis showed dominance of the ex vivo response by HLA-C-restricted CMV-specific TCR beta clonotypes.

Regarding this clonotype: Its antigen is unidentified.

V lost 1 base, J lost 2 bases, and 11 bases lay in between. CDR1 and CDR2 from the germline V gene are SGHTA and FQGNSA. This CDR3 region has 16 residues. From the reads, TCRdb called clonotypes with MiXCR, one entry per CDR3 protein. Here the sample spans 290,000 or so distinct CDR3 sequences, around 10% being singletons. This clonotype originated in a human donor in good health (CMV status not recorded). Some clones in this sample may be carry-over from other donors' samples. Material: PBMCs. The chain uses TRBV7-2 and TRBJ2-2, with D maybe TRBD1 (5 bases). CDR3 nucleotide sequence: TGTGCCAGCAGCTTAGGACCAGGGCAAAACACCGGGGAGCTGTTTTTT. This translates into CASSLGPGQNTGELFF.